This note documents a single T cell receptor beta chain sequence. In the authors' methods: Quantification of nucleated cells was approximated via reference gene primer amplification. Repertoires were generated with immunoSEQ multiplex PCR, while TCRdb's copy carries only in-frame clones and drops some. The DNA was the basis for D and trimming; V, J and clone size are from that table. The sample has under 300,000 clones; approximately 87% are singletons. These data are taken from a study of blood T cell repertoires in COVID-19. As for the study in general: The origin of the acute and convalescent COVID-19 samples was the United States, Italy and Spain. Sample material is recorded as cDNA or gDNA derived from T cells, B-cell-depleted T cells, or PBMCs.

Trimming removed 6 bases from V and 10 bases from J; junction bases left unmatched: 5. This CDR3 spans 12 amino acids. Germline CDR1 reads LNHDA; CDR2 reads SQIVND (reference sequence). This rearrangement joins TRBV19 to TRBJ2-7, with 11 positions matching TRBD2. The sample taken for sequencing was peripheral blood. The TCR originated in a man in his fifties or sixties with acute or convalescent COVID-19. The CDR3 region has the DNA TGTGCCAGTAGCCCGGGACTAGCGGTACAGTACTTC. Translated, it gives CASSPGLAVQYF.